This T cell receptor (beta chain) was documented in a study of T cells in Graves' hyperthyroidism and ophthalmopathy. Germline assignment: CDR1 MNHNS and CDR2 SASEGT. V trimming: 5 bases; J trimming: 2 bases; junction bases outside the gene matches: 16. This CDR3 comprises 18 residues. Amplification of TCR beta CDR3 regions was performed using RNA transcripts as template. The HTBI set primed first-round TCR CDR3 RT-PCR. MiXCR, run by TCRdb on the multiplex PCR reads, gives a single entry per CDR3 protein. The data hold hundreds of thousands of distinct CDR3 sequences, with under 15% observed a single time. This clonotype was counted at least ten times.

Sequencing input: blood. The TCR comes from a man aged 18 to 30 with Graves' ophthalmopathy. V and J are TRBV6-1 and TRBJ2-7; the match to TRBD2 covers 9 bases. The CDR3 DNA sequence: TGTGCCAGCAGTTACCCCCCTATAGCGGGAGTTATCCCCTACGAGCAGTACTTC. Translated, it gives CASSYPPIAGVIPYEQYF.